This entry lists 20 T cell receptor beta chains sequenced from one sample in a study of beta chain features in type 1 diabetes. Study-wide results and caveats: Shortening of TCRB CDR3s, moderate but significant, appeared in all four CD4+ subsets of Type 1 diabetes patients.

No antigen is known for these receptors. As every portion of the isolated RNA was reverse transcribed, the sequencing read expressed TCRB transcripts. The table came from immunoSEQ multiplex PCR; TCRdb's copy has only in-frame clones and leaves some out. This sample carries about 640,000 clones, around 11% of them seen once, and the ten largest clones take more than 0.1%. The sequencing input was naive CD4+ T cells from blood. These receptors came from a man aged 25-45 years with type 1 diabetes.

The rearrangement joins TRBV28 to TRBJ2-5, with 7 bases fitting TRBD1. Germline V lookup: CDR1 MDHEN, CDR2 SYDVKM. The CDR3 is 14 residues long. Trimming took 4 bases from V and 5 from J; bases not matched to a gene: 7. The CDR3 DNA follows: TGTGCCAGCAGTTCCCCGACAGGGTGGGAGACCCAGTACTTC. It yields the protein CASSSPTGWETQYF. Based on the CDR3 plus reference TRBV28 and TRBJ2-5, the full variable domain is DVKVTQSSRYLVKRTGEKVFLECVQDMDHENMFWYRQDPGLGLRLIYFSYDVKMKEKGDIPEGYSVSREKKERFSLILESASTNQTSMYLCASSSPTGWETQYFGPGTRLLVL.

V gene TRBV18 combines with J gene TRBJ2-3; D is undetermined. CDR1 and CDR2 (germline): KGHSH, LQKENI. This CDR3 comprises 14 residues. V was pared by 2 bases and J by 1 base, with 7 bases between. In DNA, the CDR3 is TGTGCCAGCTCACCAAACCGGGGCACAGATACGCAGTATTTT. It translates to CASSPNRGTDTQYF.

In regard to this clone: This sample also contains other DNA sequences that code for the same CDR3. The V call is TRBV2, the J call TRBJ2-3; D call uncertain. Deletions cut 4 bases from V and 4 bases from J, with 6 bases between. The CDR3 contains 12 residues. Germline CDR1 is SNHLY and CDR2 is FYNNEI. DNA for the CDR3: TGTGCCAGCAGTGCGGCGGCAGATACGCAGTATTTT. Its protein is CASSAAADTQYF. The full variable domain, completed using reference TRBV2 and TRBJ2-3, is EPEVTQTPSHQVTQMGQEVILRCVPISNHLYFYWYRQILGQKVEFLVSFYNNEISEKSEIFDDQFSVERPDGSNFTLKIRSTKLEDSAMYFCASSAAADTQYFGPGTRLTVL.

This clone has a handful of counts. This sequence joins TRBV9 and TRBJ2-3; D is undetermined. This CDR3 region has 12 residues. CDR1 is SGDLS, CDR2 YYNGEE, per germline. The germline V and J ends were trimmed by 1 base and 3 bases, with 3 bases remaining between them. CDR3 DNA: TGTGCCAGCAGCGTACTTACAGATACGCAGTATTTT. Translated: CASSVLTDTQYF.

The gene calls are TRBV27 and TRBJ2-1, with a weak D call TRBD1 (7 bases). Deletions cut 6 bases from V and 1 base from J, with 13 bases between. The CDR3 sequence is 15 residues long. The V gene's germline CDR1 is MNHEY and CDR2 SMNVEV (reference sequence). CDR3 sequence reads: CASRLPGGSYNEQFF. The CDR3, as DNA: TGTGCCAGCAGGCTCCCAGGGGGGTCCTACAATGAGCAGTTCTTC.

This clone was observed a few times. V gene TRBV7-9 combines with J gene TRBJ2-1; D is undetermined. The CDR3 spans 11 residues. The germline CDR1 and CDR2 sequences are SEHNR and FQNEAQ (reference sequence). V lost 5 bases, J lost 7 bases, and 6 bases lay in between. The CDR3 coding sequence is TGTGCCAGCAGCCCAGAAAATGAGCAGTTCTTC. Its protein product is CASSPENEQFF. The variable domain in full, completed from reference TRBV7-9 and TRBJ2-1, reads DTGVSQNPRHKITKRGQNVTFRCDPISEHNRLYWYRQTLGQGPEFLTYFQNEAQLEKSRLLSDRFSAERPKGSFSTLEIQRTEQGDSAMYLCASSPENEQFFGPGTRLTVL.

The chain carries TRBV2 and TRBJ2-2; 9 bases are shared with TRBD1. Trimming at V came to 11 bases and at J to 4 bases, leaving 5 bases not matched to a gene. Germline V gene sequence: CDR1 SNHLY, CDR2 FYNNEI. This CDR3 region has 13 residues. CDR3 in amino acids: CACGTGFTGELFF. CDR3 DNA sequence: TGTGCCTGTGGGACAGGGTTCACCGGGGAGCTGTTTTTT.

V usage is TRBV27 and J usage is TRBJ2-6, with D unclear. Deletions cut 6 bases from V and 6 bases from J, with 15 bases between. From germline, CDR1 is MNHEY and CDR2 SMNVEV (reference sequence). The CDR3 contains 15 residues. CDR3 amino acids: CASRLANVLANVLTF. The CDR3 DNA reads as TGTGCCAGCAGGTTGGCTAACGTCTTGGCCAACGTCCTGACTTTC.

The chain links TRBV12-5 to TRBJ2-3; 8 nucleotides align to TRBD2. The CDR3 loop spans 14 amino acids. The V gene end was trimmed by 3 bases and the J gene end by 2 bases; junction bases not matched to a gene: 1. Germline values: CDR1 LGHNT, CDR2 FRNRAP. The CDR3 sequence is CASGFGLATDTQYF. The CDR3 nucleotides are TGTGCTAGTGGTTTCGGACTAGCCACAGATACGCAGTATTTT.

V usage is TRBV30 and J usage is TRBJ2-1, with 8 bases fitting TRBD2. This CDR3 comprises 13 residues. V lost 8 bases and J lost 8; bases outside the gene matches: 11. CDR1 and CDR2 (germline): GTSNPN, SVGIG (reference sequence). The CDR3 protein is CALTSVGGDEQFF. In DNA, the CDR3 is TGTGCCCTGACTAGCGTAGGTGGGGATGAGCAGTTCTTC.

The rearrangement links TRBV5-1 to TRBJ2-7; possible D gene TRBD1, 6 bases. Germline V CDR1 and CDR2: SGHRS, YFSETQ. The CDR3 loop spans 15 amino acids. The V and J ends lost 0 bases and 0 bases respectively, with 10 bases between them. Here the CDR3 DNA reads TGCGCCAGCAGCTTGGGGGACATCCACTCCTACGAGCAGTACTTC. Protein: CASSLGDIHSYEQYF.

This clone was recorded a few times. The chain employs TRBV6-6 and TRBJ2-7; possible D gene TRBD1, 5 bases. The V gene lost 1 base and the J gene lost 5 bases, with 18 bases spanning the gap. CDR1 and CDR2 (germline): MNHNY, SVGAGI (reference sequence). CDR3 size: 16 residues. CDR3 in DNA: TGTGCCAGCAGTTACTTCCGCTCAGGGATCGCCCACGAGCAGTACTTC. This sequence encodes CASSYFRSGIAHEQYF.

This clone showed up just a few times. CDR3 loop: CASSLEGVGTGTTYGYTF. CDR3 nucleotides: TGTGCCAGCAGCTTAGAGGGCGTGGGGACAGGGACTACGTATGGCTACACCTTC. The chain links TRBV7-2 to TRBJ1-2, with 9 bases fitting TRBD1. Trimming removed 1 base from V and 5 bases from J; junction bases left unmatched: 14. Germline V gene lookup returns CDR1 SGHTA and CDR2 FQGNSA. The CDR3 sequence is 18 residues long. The complete variable domain, with remaining parts taken from reference TRBV7-2 and TRBJ1-2, reads GAGVSQSPSNKVTEKGKDVELRCDPISGHTALYWYRQSLGQGLEFLIYFQGNSAPDKSGLPSDRFSAERTGGSVSTLTIQRTQQEDSAVYLCASSLEGVGTGTTYGYTFGSGTRLTVV.

Only a few counts were recorded for this clone. The genes are TRBV5-1 and TRBJ2-7, with 10 bases identical to TRBD2. Germline loops: CDR1 SGHRS, CDR2 YFSETQ. J was trimmed by 2 bases and V by 0 bases; bases with no gene match: 2. The length of the CDR3 is 15 residues. The CDR3 is CASSLALAGAYEQYF. The DNA for the CDR3 is TGCGCCAGCAGCTTGGCCCTAGCGGGGGCCTACGAGCAGTACTTC.

The chain uses TRBV5-6 and TRBJ1-1, with D perhaps matching TRBD1 (5 bases). Germline V lookup: CDR1 SGHDT, CDR2 YYEEEE. The CDR3 is made up of 14 amino acids. The V and J ends lost 0 bases and 0 bases respectively, with 6 bases between them. CDR3 DNA: TGTGCCAGCAGCTTGGGGGGGATGAACACTGAAGCTTTCTTT. It codes for CASSLGGMNTEAFF. Based on the CDR3 plus reference TRBV5-6 and TRBJ1-1, the full variable domain is DAGVTQSPTHLIKTRGQQVTLRCSPKSGHDTVSWYQQALGQGPQFIFQYYEEEERQRGNFPDRFSGHQFPNYSSELNVNALLLGDSALYLCASSLGGMNTEAFFGQGTRLTVV.

V and J are TRBV5-1 and TRBJ2-6; D gene unclear. CDR3 length equals 17 residues. Trimming stripped 0 bases from V and 1 base from J, with 11 bases between. Looked up from germline, CDR1 is SGHRS and CDR2 is YFSETQ. The CDR3: CASSLVTTNSGANVLTF. For the CDR3, the DNA is TGCGCCAGCAGCTTGGTGACAACTAATTCTGGGGCCAACGTCCTGACTTTC. The full variable domain, completed using reference TRBV5-1 and TRBJ2-6, is KAGVTQTPRYLIKTRGQQVTLSCSPISGHRSVSWYQQTPGQGLQFLFEYFSETQRNKGNFPGRFSGRQFSNSRSEMNVSTLELGDSALYLCASSLVTTNSGANVLTFGAGSRLTVL.

In this sample, this clone turned up a few times. V is TRBV7-2 and J is TRBJ1-3; a possible D gene is TRBD1 (5 bases). V was pared by 0 bases and J by 0 bases, with 9 bases between. From germline, CDR1 is SGHTA and CDR2 FQGNSA. The CDR3 covers 16 residues. In DNA, the CDR3 is TGTGCCAGCAGCTTAGCGTGGGGGAGCTCTGGAAACACCATATATTTT. It is translated as CASSLAWGSSGNTIYF.

This clone was seen a few times. The chain is built from TRBV19 and TRBJ2-1, with D possibly TRBD2 on 5 matching bases. This CDR3 region has 13 residues. Trimming left V 4 bases short and J 8 bases short, with 12 bases between. CDR1 and CDR2 (germline): LNHDA, SQIVND (reference sequence). CDR3 nucleotide sequence: TGTGCCAGTAGTAGCAATACGGGGTATGAGCAGTTCTTC. Its translation: CASSSNTGYEQFF.

The rearrangement links TRBV2 to TRBJ2-2; no clear D. The ends were cut back, 4 bases at V and 7 bases at J, with 4 bases in the middle. The CDR3 extends over 11 amino acids. Germline V gene lookup returns CDR1 SNHLY and CDR2 FYNNEI. In DNA form, the CDR3 reads TGTGCCAGCAGTGTATACGGGGAGCTGTTTTTT. It specifies CASSVYGELFF.

This clone was observed a handful of times. The chain couples TRBV2 to TRBJ1-5, with TRBD1 identical over 9 bases. The CDR3 runs to 15 residues. The germline V gene encodes CDR1 SNHLY and CDR2 FYNNEI. The ends lost 4 bases at V and 1 base at J; junction bases unmatched: 2. The CDR3 reads CASSVGQGSNQPQHF. The DNA for the CDR3 is TGTGCCAGCAGTGTCGGACAGGGGAGCAATCAGCCCCAGCATTTT.